Presented here are 20 T cell receptor beta chains from one specimen sequenced in a study of blood T cell repertoires in COVID-19. Assay used: immunoSEQ multiplex PCR; TCRdb lists only in-frame clones, some missing. The data hold roughly 180,000 clones, with less than 85% observed a single time. Sequencing was carried out using PBMCs or T cells enriched from blood (not recorded which). Receptors were obtained from a man in his sixties who had recovered from COVID-19.

The chain recombines TRBV5-6 with TRBJ1-1, with D possibly TRBD1 on 6 matching bases. Germline V gives CDR1 SGHDT, CDR2 YYEEEE. The germline V and J ends were trimmed by 6 bases and 0 bases, with 12 bases remaining between them. This CDR3 comprises 14 residues. CDR3 loop: CASTIGQLNTEAFF. The CDR3, as DNA: TGTGCCAGCACCATAGGACAGTTGAACACTGAAGCTTTCTTT.

The chain employs TRBV7-8 and TRBJ2-6; TRBD1 might be the D (5 bases). V was shortened by 5 bases and J by 2 bases, with 13 bases between the two germline ends. The V gene's germline CDR1 is SGHVS and CDR2 FQNEAQ. The CDR3 is made up of 16 amino acids. CDR3 loop: CASSRRGRAGANVLTF. The CDR3 DNA reads as TGTGCCAGCAGCCGAAGGGGTAGGGCTGGGGCCAACGTCCTGACTTTC.

This chain uses TRBV9 with TRBJ2-1; 14 positions match TRBD2. CDR3 length equals 17 residues. CDR1 SGDLS and CDR2 YYNGEE come from the germline V gene. Unmatched junction bases numbered 7, after V lost 3 bases and J lost 5 bases. The CDR3 reads CASSEGGLAGVHNEQFF. The CDR3 DNA is TGTGCCAGCAGCGAGGGGGGACTAGCGGGAGTACACAATGAGCAGTTCTTC.

This clone was observed a single time. The rearrangement links TRBV3-1 (or the pseudogene TRBV3-2) to TRBJ1-6; D unclear. V was pared by 0 bases and J by 15 bases, with 6 bases between. CDR3 size: 11 residues. The germline CDR1 and CDR2 sequences are LGHDT and YNNKEL (reference sequence). The CDR3 sequence: CASSQDNNLHF. CDR3 DNA sequence: TGTGCCAGCAGCCAAGATAACAACCTCCACTTT.

The chain links TRBV6-2 or TRBV6-3 to TRBJ2-7; D possibly corresponds to TRBD2 (6 bases). This CDR3 region has 13 residues. V lost 2 bases and J 1 base, leaving 6 bases between the germline ends. CDR1 is MNHEY and CDR2 is SVGEGT in the germline V gene. CDR3 DNA sequence: TGTGCCAGCAGTTACGCGGGGTCCTACGAGCAGTACTTC. It encodes CASSYAGSYEQYF.

V is TRBV2 and J is TRBJ1-6; 7 nucleotides match TRBD1. This CDR3 is 15 amino acids long. Unmatched junction bases numbered 3, after V lost 0 bases and J lost 7 bases. CDR1 is SNHLY, CDR2 FYNNEI, per germline. This CDR3 reads CASSEASGGNSPLHF. CDR3 nucleotides: TGTGCCAGCAGTGAAGCATCAGGGGGAAATTCACCCCTCCACTTT.

The J gene is TRBJ1-6, the V gene TRBV3-1 (or the pseudogene TRBV3-2), with 7 positions matching TRBD1. CDR1 and CDR2 from the germline V gene are LGHDT and YNNKEL (reference sequence). This CDR3 contains 17 residues. Trimming removed 0 bases from V and 6 bases from J; junction bases left unmatched: 8. The CDR3 region is CASSQDGMGQFNSPLHF. DNA for the CDR3: TGTGCCAGCAGCCAAGATGGGATGGGACAGTTTAATTCACCCCTCCACTTT.

The V and J genes are TRBV2 and TRBJ2-2; D uncertain. V lost 4 bases, J lost 2 bases, and 11 bases lay in between. CDR3 length: 15 residues. Germline assignment: CDR1 SNHLY and CDR2 FYNNEI. In DNA form, the CDR3 reads TGTGCCAGCAGTGTCAGTTCTTCTAACACCGGGGAGCTGTTTTTT. As protein: CASSVSSSNTGELFF.

The rearrangement links TRBV7-3 to TRBJ2-1; 9 bases align to TRBD1. This CDR3 spans 15 amino acids. V dropped 5 bases and J dropped 3; count of bases not matched to a gene: 5. Per the germline V gene, CDR1 is SGHTA and CDR2 is FQGTGA. This CDR3 reads CASSPRGQGYNEQFF. CDR3 nucleotides: TGTGCCAGCAGCCCCAGGGGACAGGGCTACAATGAGCAGTTCTTC.

The chain employs TRBV9 and TRBJ1-1, with D hard to call. The ends were cut back, 2 bases at V and 4 bases at J, with 15 bases in the middle. Germline V gene data show CDR1 as SGDLS and CDR2 as YYNGEE. The CDR3 length is 15 residues. CDR3 protein: CASSVSKSRGTEAFF. The CDR3 nucleotides read TGTGCCAGCAGCGTTTCAAAGTCGCGCGGCACTGAAGCTTTCTTT.

The chain combines TRBV23-1 with TRBJ2-7; 7 positions match TRBD1. TRBV23-1 is marked as an open reading frame, function uncertain. The CDR3 has 12 amino acids. Germline trimming cut 5 bases from V and 6 bases from J; bases unmatched to any gene: 4. CDR3 coding DNA: TGCGCCAGCAGTAGTACAGGGGTCGAGCAGTACTTC. Protein: CASSSTGVEQYF.

The J gene is TRBJ1-3, the V gene TRBV28; tentative D call: TRBD1 (5 bases). The CDR3 sequence is 16 residues long. Germline CDR1 reads MDHEN; CDR2 reads SYDVKM. V lost 3 bases and J lost 0, with 12 bases in between. The CDR3 nucleotides read TGTGCCAGCAGTTTGGCAGGACATTCCTCTGGAAACACCATATATTTT. Encoded protein: CASSLAGHSSGNTIYF.

The genes are TRBV6-5 and TRBJ1-5, with D possibly TRBD1 on 5 matching bases. This CDR3 region has 15 residues. Trimming pared 6 bases from V and 1 base from J, leaving 13 bases between. CDR1 is MNHEY, CDR2 SVGAGI, per germline. The CDR3 sequence is CASRYGEGSNQPQHF. The CDR3 DNA sequence: TGTGCCAGCAGATATGGGGAGGGGAGCAATCAGCCCCAGCATTTT.

The genes are TRBV4-1 and TRBJ1-1; 7 bases match TRBD1. CDR1 is MGHRA, CDR2 YSYEKL, per germline. This CDR3 is built from 15 residues. J was trimmed by 1 base and V by 6 bases; bases with no gene match: 8. This CDR3 is CASRPSGTANTEAFF. The CDR3 DNA reads TGCGCCAGCAGGCCATCCGGGACAGCGAACACTGAAGCTTTCTTT.

The chain employs TRBV28 and TRBJ1-6; no firm D call. Germline loops: CDR1 MDHEN, CDR2 SYDVKM. The CDR3 totals 14 residues. The germline V and J ends were trimmed by 6 bases and 8 bases, with 14 bases remaining between them. CDR3 amino acids: CASRDFFAHSPLHF. In DNA form, the CDR3 reads TGTGCCAGCAGAGACTTCTTCGCCCATTCACCCCTCCACTTT.

This chain links TRBV19 with TRBJ2-1; D is unclear. This CDR3 has 14 residues. Trimming removed 7 bases from V and 6 bases from J, with 16 bases in between. The germline CDR1 and CDR2 sequences are LNHDA and SQIVND (reference sequence). In DNA, the CDR3 is TGTGCCAGTACTTCCAGAACCCTGATCAATGAGCAGTTCTTC. It translates to CASTSRTLINEQFF.

This clone was detected a few times. Other DNA sequences in this sample translate to the same CDR3. This sequence joins TRBV7-3 and TRBJ1-1, with no clear D. V was cut by 2 bases and J by 1 base, with 8 bases left in between. The germline CDR1 and CDR2 sequences are SGHTA and FQGTGA. The CDR3 contains 14 residues. CDR3 in DNA: TGTGCCAGCAGCTTATCCGCAGGGAACACTGAAGCTTTCTTT. Translation gives CASSLSAGNTEAFF.

This rearrangement joins TRBV7-2 to TRBJ2-1; 10 bases match TRBD2. Germline trimming cut 0 bases from V and 8 bases from J; bases unmatched to any gene: 7. CDR1 is SGHTA, CDR2 FQGNSA, per germline. This CDR3 spans 16 amino acids. The CDR3 is CASSLARSGRADEQFF. CDR3 coding DNA: TGTGCCAGCAGCTTAGCGAGAAGCGGGAGGGCGGATGAGCAGTTCTTC.

A single count supports this clone. V usage is TRBV10-3 and J usage is TRBJ2-3; 8 nucleotides align to TRBD1. With 11 bases clipped from V and 2 bases from J, the junction kept 9 bases outside the gene matches. Looked up from germline, CDR1 is ENHRY and CDR2 is SYGVKD. CDR3 size: 14 residues. The CDR3 protein is CALWTGWDTDTQYF. The CDR3 region has the DNA TGTGCCCTCTGGACAGGGTGGGACACAGATACGCAGTATTTT.

The chain is built from TRBV2 and TRBJ1-2, with D perhaps matching TRBD1 (5 bases). V gave up 3 bases and J gave up 7 bases, with 15 bases separating them. The CDR3 totals 14 residues. Germline CDR1 reads SNHLY; CDR2 reads FYNNEI. CDR3 bases: TGTGCCAGCAGTGAGGGGCTGTTTTTGGCTGGCTACACCTTC. This gives the protein CASSEGLFLAGYTF.